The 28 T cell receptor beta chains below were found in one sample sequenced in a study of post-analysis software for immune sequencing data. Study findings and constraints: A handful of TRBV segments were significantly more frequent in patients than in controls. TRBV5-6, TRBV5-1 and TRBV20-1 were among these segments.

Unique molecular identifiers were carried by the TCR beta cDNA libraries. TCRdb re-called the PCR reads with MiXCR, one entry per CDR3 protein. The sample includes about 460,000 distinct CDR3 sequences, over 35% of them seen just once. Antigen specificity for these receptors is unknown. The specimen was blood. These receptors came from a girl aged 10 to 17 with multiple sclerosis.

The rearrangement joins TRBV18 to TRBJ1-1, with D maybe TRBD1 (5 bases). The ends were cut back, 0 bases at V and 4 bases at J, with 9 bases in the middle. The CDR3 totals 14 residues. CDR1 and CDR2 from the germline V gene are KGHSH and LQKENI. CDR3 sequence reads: CASSPPFGGTEAFF. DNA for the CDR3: TGTGCCAGCTCACCACCTTTTGGGGGCACTGAAGCTTTCTTT.

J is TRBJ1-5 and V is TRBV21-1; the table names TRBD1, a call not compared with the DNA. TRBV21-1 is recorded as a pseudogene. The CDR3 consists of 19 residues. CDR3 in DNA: TGTGCCAGCAGCAAATCAGAATGCGGGGAGCCTAATAGCAATCAGCCCCAGCATTTT. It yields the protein CASSKSECGEPNSNQPQHF.

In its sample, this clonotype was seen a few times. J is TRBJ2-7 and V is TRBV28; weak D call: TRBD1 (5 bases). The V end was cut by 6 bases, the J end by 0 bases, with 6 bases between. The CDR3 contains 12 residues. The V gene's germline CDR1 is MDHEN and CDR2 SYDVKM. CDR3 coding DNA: TGTGCCAGCAGCAGGGCCTCCTACGAGCAGTACTTC. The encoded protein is CASSRASYEQYF.

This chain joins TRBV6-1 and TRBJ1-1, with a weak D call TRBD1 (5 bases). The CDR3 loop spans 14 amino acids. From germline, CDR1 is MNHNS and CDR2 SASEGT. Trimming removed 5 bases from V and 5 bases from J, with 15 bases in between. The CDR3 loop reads CASSSPGPQTEAFF. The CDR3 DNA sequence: TGTGCCAGCAGTTCCCCGGGACCTCAGACTGAAGCTTTCTTT.

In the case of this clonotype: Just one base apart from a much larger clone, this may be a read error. The DNA for the CDR3 is TGCAGCGTTGAAAGAAGCTCCAGAGGGACCCAGTTCTTC. This translates into CSVERSSRGTQFF. The chain recombines TRBV29-1 with TRBJ2-5; D tentatively fits TRBD1 or TRBD2 (5 bases each). The last part of the DNA fits TRBJ2-1 better; the J call may be wrong. This CDR3 is 13 amino acids long. Germline values: CDR1 SQVTM, CDR2 ANQGSEA.

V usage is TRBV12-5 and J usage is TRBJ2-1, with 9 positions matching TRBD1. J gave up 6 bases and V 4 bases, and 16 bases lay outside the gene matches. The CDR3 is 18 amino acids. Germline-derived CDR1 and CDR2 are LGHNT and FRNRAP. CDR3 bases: TGTGCTAGTGGTTGGTGGACAGGGGCGGCGGGAGAAACCAATGAGCAGTTCTTC. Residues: CASGWWTGAAGETNEQFF.

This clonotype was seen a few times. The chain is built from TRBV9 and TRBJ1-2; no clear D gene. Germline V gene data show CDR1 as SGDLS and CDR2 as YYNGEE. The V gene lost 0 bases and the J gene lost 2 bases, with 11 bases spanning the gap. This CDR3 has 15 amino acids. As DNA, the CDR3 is TGTGCCAGCAGCGTAGTCGCAGGAGGCAACTATGGCTACACCTTC. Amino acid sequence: CASSVVAGGNYGYTF.

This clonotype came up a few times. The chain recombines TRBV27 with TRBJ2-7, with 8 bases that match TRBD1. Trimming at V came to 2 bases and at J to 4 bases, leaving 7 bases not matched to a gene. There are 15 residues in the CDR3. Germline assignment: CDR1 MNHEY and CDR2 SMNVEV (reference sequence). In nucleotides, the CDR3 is TGTGCCAGCAGTTTAACGCGACAGGGGTGGTACGAGCAGTACTTC. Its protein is CASSLTRQGWYEQYF.

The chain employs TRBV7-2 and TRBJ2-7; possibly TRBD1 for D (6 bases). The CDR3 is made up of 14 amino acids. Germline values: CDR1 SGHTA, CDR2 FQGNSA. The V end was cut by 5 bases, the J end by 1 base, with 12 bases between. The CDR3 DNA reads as TGTGCCAGCAGCCAGGGGTGGGGATCCTACGAGCAGTACTTC. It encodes CASSQGWGSYEQYF.

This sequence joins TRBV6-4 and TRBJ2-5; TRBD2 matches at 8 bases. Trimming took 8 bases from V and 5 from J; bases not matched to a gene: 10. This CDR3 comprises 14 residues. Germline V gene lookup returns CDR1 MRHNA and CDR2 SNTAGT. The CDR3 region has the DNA TGTGCCAGCTCTCCGGGAGGGGAGGAGGAGACCCAGTACTTC. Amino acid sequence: CASSPGGEEETQYF.

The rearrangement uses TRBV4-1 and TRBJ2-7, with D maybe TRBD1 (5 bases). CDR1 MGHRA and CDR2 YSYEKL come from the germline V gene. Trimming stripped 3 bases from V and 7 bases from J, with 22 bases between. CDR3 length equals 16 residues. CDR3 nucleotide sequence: TGCGCCAGCAGCCATGTTTTGCGTACAGGCTTGAGGGAGCAGTACTTC. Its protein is CASSHVLRTGLREQYF.

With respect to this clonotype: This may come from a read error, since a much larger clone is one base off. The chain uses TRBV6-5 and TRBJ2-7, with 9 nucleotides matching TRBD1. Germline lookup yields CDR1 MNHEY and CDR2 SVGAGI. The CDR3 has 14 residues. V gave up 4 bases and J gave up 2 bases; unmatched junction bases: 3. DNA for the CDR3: TGTGCCAGCAGTTGGGGGACAGGGCCCTACGAGCAGTACTTC. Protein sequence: CASSWGTGPYEQYF.

CDR3 in amino acids: CASSLVGSSGTDTQYF. Here the CDR3 DNA reads TGTGCCAGCAGCTTAGTTGGTTCTAGCGGCACAGATACGCAGTATTTT. The chain links TRBV7-2 to TRBJ2-3; the D gene is possibly TRBD2 (6 bases). Between the trimmed V and J ends, which lost 1 base and 1 base, there was a span of 12 bases. The germline V gene has CDR1 SGHTA and CDR2 FQGNSA. This CDR3 spans 16 amino acids.

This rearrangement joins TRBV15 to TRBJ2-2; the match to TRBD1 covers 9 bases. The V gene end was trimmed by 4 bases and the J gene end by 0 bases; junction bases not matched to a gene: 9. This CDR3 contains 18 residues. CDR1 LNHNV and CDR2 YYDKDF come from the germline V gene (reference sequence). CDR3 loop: CATSTGQGTPANTGELFF. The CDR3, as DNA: TGTGCCACCAGCACTGGACAGGGGACCCCAGCGAACACCGGGGAGCTGTTTTTT.

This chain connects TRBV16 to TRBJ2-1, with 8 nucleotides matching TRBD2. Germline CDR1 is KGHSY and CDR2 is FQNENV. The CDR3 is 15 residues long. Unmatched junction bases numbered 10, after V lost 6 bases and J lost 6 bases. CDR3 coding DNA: TGTGCCAGCAGTCTTCCGGGACTAGGCATCAATGAGCAGTTCTTC. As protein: CASSLPGLGINEQFF.

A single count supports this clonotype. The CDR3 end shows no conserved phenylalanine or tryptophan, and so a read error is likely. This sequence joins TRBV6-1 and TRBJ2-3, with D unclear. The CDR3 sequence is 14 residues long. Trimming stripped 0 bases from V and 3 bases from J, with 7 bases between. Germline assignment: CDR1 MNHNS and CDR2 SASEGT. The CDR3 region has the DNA TGTGCCAGCAGTGAAGCCTTCGATACAGATACGCAGTATTTG. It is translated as CASSEAFDTDTQYL.

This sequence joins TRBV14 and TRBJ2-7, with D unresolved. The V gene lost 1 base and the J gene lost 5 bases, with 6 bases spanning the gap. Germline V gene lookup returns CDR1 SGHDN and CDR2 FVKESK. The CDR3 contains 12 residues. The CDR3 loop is CASSQVNNEQYF. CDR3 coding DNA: TGTGCCAGCAGCCAAGTGAACAACGAGCAGTACTTC.

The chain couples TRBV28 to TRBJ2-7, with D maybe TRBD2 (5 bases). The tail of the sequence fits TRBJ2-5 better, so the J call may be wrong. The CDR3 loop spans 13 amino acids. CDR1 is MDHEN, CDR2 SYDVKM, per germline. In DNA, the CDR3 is TGTGCCAGCATGCTGGGCGGGCCGGAGACCCAGTACTTC. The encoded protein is CASMLGGPETQYF.

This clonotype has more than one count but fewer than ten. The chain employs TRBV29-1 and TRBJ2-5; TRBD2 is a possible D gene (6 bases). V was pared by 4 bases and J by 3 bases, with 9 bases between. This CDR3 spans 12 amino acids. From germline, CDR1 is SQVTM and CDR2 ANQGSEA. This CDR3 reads CSVVGGEETQYF. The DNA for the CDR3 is TGCAGCGTTGTGGGCGGGGAAGAGACCCAGTACTTC.

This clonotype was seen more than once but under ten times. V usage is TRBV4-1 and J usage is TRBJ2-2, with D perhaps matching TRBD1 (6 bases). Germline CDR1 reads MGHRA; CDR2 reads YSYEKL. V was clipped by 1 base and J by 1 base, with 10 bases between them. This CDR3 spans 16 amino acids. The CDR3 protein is CASSQGPDRNTGELFF. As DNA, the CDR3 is TGCGCCAGCAGCCAAGGTCCGGACAGGAACACCGGGGAGCTGTTTTTT.

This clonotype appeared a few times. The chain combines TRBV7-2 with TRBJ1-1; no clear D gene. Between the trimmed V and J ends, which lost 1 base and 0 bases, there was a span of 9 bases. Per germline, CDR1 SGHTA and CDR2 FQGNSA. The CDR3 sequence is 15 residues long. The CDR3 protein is CASSLVPTLNTEAFF. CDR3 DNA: TGTGCCAGCAGCTTAGTACCGACCCTGAACACTGAAGCTTTCTTT.

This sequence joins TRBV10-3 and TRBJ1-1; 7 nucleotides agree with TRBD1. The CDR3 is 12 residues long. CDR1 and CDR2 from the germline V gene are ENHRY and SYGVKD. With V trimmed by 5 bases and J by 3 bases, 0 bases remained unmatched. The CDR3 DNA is TGTGCCATCAGTACAGGGGACACTGAAGCTTTCTTT. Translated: CAISTGDTEAFF.

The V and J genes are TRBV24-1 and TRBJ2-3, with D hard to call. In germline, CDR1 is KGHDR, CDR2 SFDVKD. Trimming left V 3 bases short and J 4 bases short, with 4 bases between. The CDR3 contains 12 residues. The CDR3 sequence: CATSDPADTQYF. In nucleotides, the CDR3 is TGTGCCACCAGTGATCCCGCAGATACGCAGTATTTT.

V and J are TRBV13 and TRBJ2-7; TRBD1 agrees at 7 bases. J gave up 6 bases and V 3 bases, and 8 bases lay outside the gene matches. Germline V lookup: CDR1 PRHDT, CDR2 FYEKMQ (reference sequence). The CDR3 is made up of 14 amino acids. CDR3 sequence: CASSLGDRESEQYF. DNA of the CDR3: TGTGCCAGCAGCTTGGGAGACAGGGAATCCGAGCAGTACTTC.

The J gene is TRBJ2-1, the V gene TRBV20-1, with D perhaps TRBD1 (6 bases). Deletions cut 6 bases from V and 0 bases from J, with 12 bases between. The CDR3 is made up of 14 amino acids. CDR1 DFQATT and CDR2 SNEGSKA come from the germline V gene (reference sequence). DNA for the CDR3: TGCAGTGCCGCTGGGGGCCTCTCCTACAATGAGCAGTTCTTC. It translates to CSAAGGLSYNEQFF.

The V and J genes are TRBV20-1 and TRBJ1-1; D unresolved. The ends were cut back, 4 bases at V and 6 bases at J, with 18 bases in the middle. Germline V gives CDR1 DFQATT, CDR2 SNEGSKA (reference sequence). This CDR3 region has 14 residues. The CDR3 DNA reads TGCAGTGCTATCGGTGGTTTTCGAGTCGCTGAAGCTTTCTTT. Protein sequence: CSAIGGFRVAEAFF.

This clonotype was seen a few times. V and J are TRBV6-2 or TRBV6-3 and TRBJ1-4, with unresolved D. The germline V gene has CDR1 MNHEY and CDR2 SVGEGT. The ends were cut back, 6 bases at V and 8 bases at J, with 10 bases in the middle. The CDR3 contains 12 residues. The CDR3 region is CASSHDGEKLFF. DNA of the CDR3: TGTGCCAGCAGCCACGACGGGGAAAAACTGTTTTTT.

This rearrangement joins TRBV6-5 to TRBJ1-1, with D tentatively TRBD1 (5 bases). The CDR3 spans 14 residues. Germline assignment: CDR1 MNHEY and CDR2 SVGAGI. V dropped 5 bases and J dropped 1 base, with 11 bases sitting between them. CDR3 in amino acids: CASSRPGQNTEAFF. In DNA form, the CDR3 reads TGTGCCAGCAGTCGTCCAGGGCAGAACACTGAAGCTTTCTTT.